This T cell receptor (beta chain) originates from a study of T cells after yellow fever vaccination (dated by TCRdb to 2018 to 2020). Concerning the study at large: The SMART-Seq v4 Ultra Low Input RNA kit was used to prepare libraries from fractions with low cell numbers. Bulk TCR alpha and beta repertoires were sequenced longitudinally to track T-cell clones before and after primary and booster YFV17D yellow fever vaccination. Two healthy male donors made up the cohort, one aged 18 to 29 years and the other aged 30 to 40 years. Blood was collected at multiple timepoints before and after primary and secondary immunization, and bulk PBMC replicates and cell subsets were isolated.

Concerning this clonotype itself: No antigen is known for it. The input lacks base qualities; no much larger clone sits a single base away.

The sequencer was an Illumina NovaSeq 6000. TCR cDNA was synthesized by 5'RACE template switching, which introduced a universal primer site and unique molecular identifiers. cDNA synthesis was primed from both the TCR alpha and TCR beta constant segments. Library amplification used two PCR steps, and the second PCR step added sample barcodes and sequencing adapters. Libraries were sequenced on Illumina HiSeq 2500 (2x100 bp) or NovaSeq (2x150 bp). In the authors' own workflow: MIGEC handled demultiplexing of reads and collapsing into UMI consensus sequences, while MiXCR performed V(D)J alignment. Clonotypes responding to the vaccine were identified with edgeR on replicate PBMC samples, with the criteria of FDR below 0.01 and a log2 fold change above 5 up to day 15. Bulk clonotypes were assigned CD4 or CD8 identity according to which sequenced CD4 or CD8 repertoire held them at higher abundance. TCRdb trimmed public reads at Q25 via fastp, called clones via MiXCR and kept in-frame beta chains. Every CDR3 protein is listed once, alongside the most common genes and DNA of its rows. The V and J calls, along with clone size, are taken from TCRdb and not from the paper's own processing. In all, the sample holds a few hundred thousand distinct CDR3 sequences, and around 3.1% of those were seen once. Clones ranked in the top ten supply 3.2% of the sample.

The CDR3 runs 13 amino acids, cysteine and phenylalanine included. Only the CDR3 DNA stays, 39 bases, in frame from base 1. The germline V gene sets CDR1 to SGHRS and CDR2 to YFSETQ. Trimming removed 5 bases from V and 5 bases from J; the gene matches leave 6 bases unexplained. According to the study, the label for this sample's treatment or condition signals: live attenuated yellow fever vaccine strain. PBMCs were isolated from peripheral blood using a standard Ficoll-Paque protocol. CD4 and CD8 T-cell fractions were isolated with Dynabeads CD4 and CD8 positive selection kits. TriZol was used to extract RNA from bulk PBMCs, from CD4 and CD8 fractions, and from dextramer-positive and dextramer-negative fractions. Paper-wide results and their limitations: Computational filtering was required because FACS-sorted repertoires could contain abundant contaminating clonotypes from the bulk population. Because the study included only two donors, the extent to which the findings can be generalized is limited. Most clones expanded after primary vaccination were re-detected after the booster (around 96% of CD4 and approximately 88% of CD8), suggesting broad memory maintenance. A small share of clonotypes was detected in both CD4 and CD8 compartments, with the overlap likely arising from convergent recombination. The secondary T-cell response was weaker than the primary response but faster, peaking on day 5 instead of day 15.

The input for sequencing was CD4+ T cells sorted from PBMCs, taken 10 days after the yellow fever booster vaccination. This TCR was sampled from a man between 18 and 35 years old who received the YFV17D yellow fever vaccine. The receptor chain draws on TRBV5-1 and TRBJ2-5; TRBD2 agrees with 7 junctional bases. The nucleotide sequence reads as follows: TGCGCCAGCAGAAAGGGACTACTGGAGACCCAGTACTTC. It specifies CASRKGLLETQYF.